This T cell receptor beta chain was found in a study of cytomegalovirus exposure and HLA in healthy donors. To note about this clone: This sample includes further DNA sequences coding for the same CDR3.

The PCR was carried out with 60 Vbeta primers and 13 Jbeta primers. The protocol was immunoSEQ multiplex PCR, while the TCRdb copy is restricted to in-frame clones and leaves out a portion. The top ten hold about 0.23% of the sample, which has fewer than 200,000 clones, about 90% seen once. The CDR3 is made up of 20 amino acids. V shed 3 bases and J 4 bases; nucleotides not matched to a gene: 11. Germline assignment: CDR1 MGHRA and CDR2 YSYEKL. Sequencing used PBMCs. This TCR was sampled from a girl under three years old in good health and CMV-seronegative. J is TRBJ2-2 and V is TRBV4-1; TRBD2 agrees at 16 bases. The CDR3 region has the DNA TGCGCCAGCAGCCACCTACCGGGACTAGCGGGAGGGCCGGGCACCGGGGAGCTGTTTTTT. Its translation is CASSHLPGLAGGPGTGELFF.